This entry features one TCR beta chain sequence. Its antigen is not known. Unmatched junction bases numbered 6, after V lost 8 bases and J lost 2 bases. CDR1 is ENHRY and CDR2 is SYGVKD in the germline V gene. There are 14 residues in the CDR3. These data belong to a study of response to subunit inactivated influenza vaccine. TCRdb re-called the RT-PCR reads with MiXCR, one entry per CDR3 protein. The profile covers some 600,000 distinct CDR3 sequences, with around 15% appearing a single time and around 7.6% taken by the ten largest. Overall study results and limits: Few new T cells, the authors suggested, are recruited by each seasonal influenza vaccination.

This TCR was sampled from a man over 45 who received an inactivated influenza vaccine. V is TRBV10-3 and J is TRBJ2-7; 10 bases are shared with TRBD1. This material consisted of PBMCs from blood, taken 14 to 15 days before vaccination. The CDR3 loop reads CAIGRDRGTYEQYF. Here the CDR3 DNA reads TGTGCCATCGGTCGGGACAGGGGTACCTACGAGCAGTACTTC.